This T cell receptor beta chain was observed in a study of control samples from healthy donors and cancer patients. Produced via immunoSEQ multiplex PCR; TCRdb's table is partial and in-frame only. The data show 120,000 to 150,000 clones, 93% seen once. CDR3 length: 12 amino acids. V shed 4 bases and J shed 8 bases, with 8 bases lying between them. Germline CDR1 ENHRY, CDR2 SYGVKD. The specimen sequenced was blood. The chain links TRBV10-3 to TRBJ1-4; D not certain. The TCR was taken from a man younger than 35 in good health. The CDR3 loop is CAISVLGEKLFF. CDR3 nucleotide sequence: TGTGCCATCAGTGTCCTGGGGGAAAAACTGTTTTTT.